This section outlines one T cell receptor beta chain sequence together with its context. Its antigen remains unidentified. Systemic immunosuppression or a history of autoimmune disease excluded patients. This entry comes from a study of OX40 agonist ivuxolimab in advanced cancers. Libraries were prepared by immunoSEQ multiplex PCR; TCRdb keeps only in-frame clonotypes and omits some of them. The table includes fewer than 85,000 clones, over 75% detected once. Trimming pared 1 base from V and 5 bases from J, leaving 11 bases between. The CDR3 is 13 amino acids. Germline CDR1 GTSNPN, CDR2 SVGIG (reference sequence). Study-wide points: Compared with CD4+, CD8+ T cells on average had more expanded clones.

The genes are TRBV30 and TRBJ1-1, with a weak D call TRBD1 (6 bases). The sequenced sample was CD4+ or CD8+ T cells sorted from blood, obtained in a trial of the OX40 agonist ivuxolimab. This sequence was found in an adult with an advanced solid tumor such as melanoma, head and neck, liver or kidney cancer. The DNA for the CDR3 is TGTGCCTGGAGTGAGGGGGGGACGACTGAAGCTTTCTTT. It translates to CAWSEGGTTEAFF.